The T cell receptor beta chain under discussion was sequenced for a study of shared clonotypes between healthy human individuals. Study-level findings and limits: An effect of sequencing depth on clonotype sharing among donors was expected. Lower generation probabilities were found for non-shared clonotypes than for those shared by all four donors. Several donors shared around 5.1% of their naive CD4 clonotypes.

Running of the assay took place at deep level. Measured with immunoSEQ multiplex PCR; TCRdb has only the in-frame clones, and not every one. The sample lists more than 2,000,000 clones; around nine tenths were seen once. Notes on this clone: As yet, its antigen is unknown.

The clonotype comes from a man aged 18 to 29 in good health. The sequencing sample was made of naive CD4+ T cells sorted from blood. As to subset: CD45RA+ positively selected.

DNA for the CDR3: TGTGCCAGTAGTATCGAGGGGGGCTACTACGAGCAGTACTTC. This encodes CASSIEGGYYEQYF. This chain links TRBV19 with TRBJ2-7; D may correspond to TRBD1 or TRBD2 (6 bases each). Germline V gives CDR1 LNHDA, CDR2 SQIVND (reference sequence). CDR3 length: 14 residues. Trimming cost V 3 bases and J 3 bases, with 12 bases left between them. The full variable domain, completed using reference TRBV19 and TRBJ2-7, is DGGITQSPKYLFRKEGQNVTLSCEQNLNHDAMYWYRQDPGQGLRLIYYSQIVNDFQKGDIAEGYSVSREKKESFPLTVTSAQKNPTAFYLCASSIEGGYYEQYFGPGTRLTVT.